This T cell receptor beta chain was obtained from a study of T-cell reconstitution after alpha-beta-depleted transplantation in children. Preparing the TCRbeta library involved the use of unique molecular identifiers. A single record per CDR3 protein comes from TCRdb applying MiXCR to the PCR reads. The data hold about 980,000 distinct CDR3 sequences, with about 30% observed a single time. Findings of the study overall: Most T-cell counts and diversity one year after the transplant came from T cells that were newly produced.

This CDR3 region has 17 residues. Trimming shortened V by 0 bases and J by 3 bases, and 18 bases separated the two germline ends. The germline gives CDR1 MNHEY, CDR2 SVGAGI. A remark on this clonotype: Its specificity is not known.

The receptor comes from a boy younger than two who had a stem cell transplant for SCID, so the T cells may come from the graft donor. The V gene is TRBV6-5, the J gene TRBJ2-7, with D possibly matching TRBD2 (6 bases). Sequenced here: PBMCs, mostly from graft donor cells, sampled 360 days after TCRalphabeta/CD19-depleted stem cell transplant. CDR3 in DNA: TGTGCCAGCAGTTACTCGAATTGGGGGGACCCTATCTACGAGCAGTACGTC. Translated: CASSYSNWGDPIYEQYV.